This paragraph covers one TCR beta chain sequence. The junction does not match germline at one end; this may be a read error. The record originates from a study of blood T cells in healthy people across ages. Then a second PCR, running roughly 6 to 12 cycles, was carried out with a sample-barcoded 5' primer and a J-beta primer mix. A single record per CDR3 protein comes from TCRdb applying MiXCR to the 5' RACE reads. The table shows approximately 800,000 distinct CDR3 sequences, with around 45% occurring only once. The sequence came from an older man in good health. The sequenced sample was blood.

The CDR3 here is CASSQEQANTEAFF. CDR3 nucleotides: TGCGCCAGCAGCCAAGAACAGGCGAACACTGAAGCTTTCTTT. The rearrangement links TRBV3-1 to TRBJ1-1; a weak D match, TRBD1 (5 bases). Germline V CDR1 and CDR2: LGHDT, YNNKEL (reference sequence). CDR3 length: 14 residues.